This T cell receptor beta chain was identified in a study of Ad26.COV2.S vaccination and SARS-CoV-2 variants. The treatment denotes: around 19 received Ad26.COV2.S at low or high dose, single or two shots; several received placebo; per-sample allocation not given. The study sampled participants on day 63 after the first vaccine or placebo injection. The V gene's germline CDR1 is MNHEY and CDR2 SVGAGI. CDR3 size: 12 residues. Trimming cost V 10 bases and J 7 bases, with 14 bases left between them. Sequencing used immunoSEQ multiplex PCR; TCRdb keeps in-frame clones, though not all of them. The sample lists around 450,000 clones; roughly nine tenths were seen once.

This chain connects TRBV6-5 to TRBJ2-4; D is unresolved. The receptor's source is a person between 18 and 65 years old who received the Ad26.COV2.S COVID-19 vaccine or a placebo. Sequenced material: peripheral blood, taken in a trial of Ad26.COV2.S vaccine versus placebo. The CDR3 spells CATHYSTNIQYF. The CDR3 DNA is TGTGCCACACACTATTCAACCAACATTCAGTACTTC.